This T cell receptor beta chain came from a study of T cells in Graves' hyperthyroidism and ophthalmopathy. Germline V CDR1 and CDR2: SGHVS, FNYEAQ. V lost 5 bases, J lost 2 bases, and 20 bases lay in between. The CDR3 totals 17 residues. PBMCs stemmed from about 9.7 ml fresh peripheral blood. This clonotype was counted many times. TCR beta CDR3 regions were amplified from RNA transcripts. Using the HTBI primer set, a first-round RT-PCR was run on the TCR CDR3. MiXCR, applied by TCRdb to the multiplex PCR reads, yields one record per CDR3 protein. The top ten clones hold 7.5% to 9% of a sample with around 450,000 distinct CDR3 sequences, 15% to 17% of them seen once.

The specimen sequenced was blood. The gene calls are TRBV7-6 and TRBJ2-3; TRBD1 or TRBD2 may be the D gene (6 bases each). The sequence derives from a woman aged 18-35 years with Graves' hyperthyroidism. The CDR3 spells CASSPLGSGATTDTQYF. The CDR3 coding sequence is TGTGCCAGCAGCCCCCTGGGATCGGGGGCTACCACAGATACGCAGTATTTT.